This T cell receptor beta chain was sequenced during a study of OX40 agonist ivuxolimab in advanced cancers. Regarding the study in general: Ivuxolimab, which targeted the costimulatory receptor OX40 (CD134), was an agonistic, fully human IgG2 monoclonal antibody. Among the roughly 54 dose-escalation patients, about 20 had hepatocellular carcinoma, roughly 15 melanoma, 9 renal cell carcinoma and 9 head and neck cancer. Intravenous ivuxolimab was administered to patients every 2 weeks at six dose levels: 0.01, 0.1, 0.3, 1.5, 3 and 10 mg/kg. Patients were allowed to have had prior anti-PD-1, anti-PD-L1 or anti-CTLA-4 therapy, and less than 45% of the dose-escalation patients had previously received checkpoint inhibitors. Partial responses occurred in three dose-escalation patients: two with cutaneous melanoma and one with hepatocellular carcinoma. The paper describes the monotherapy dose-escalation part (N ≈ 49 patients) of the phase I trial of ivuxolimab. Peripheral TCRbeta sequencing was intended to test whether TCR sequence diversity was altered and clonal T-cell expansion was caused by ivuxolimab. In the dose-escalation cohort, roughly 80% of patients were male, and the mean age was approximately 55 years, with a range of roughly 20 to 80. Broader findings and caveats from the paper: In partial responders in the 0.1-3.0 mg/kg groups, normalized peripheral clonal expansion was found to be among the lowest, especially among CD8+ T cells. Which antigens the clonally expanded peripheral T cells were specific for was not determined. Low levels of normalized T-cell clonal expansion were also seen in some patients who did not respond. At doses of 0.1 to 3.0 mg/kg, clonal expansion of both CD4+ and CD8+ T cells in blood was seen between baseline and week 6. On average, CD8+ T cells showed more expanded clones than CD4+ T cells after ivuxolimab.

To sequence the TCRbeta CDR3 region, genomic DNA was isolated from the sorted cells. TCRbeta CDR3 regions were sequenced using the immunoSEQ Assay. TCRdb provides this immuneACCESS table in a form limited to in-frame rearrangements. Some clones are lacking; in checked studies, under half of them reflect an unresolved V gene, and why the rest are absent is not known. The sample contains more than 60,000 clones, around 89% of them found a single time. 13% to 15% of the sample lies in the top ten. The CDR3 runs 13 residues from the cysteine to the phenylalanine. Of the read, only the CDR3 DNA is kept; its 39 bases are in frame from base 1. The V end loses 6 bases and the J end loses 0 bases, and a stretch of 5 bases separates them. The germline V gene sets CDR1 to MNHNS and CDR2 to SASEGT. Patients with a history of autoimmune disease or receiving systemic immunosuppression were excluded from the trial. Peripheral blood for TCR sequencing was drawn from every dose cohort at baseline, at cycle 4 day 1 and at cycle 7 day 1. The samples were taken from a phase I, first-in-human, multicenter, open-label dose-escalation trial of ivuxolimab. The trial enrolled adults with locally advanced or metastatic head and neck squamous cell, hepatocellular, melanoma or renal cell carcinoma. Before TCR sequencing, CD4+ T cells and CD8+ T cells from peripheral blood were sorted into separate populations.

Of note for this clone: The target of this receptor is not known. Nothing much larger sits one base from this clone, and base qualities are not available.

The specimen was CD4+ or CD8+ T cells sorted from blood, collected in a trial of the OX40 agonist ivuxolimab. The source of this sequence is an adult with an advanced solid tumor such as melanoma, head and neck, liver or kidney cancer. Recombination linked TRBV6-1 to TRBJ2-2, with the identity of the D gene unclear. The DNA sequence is TGTGCCAGCAGGGAACCGAACACCGGGGAGCTGTTTTTT. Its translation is CASREPNTGELFF.